This T cell receptor beta chain appears in the sequencing data of a study of blood T cell repertoires in COVID-19. Germline V gene data show CDR1 as SGHRS and CDR2 as YFSETQ. CDR3 size: 16 residues. V was cut by 0 bases and J by 3 bases, with 14 bases left in between. In the source study's methods: The authors estimated nucleated cell counts from reference gene primer amplification. TCRdb's table, derived via immunoSEQ multiplex PCR, lists solely in-frame clones and lacks some. Clonal size and the V and J genes are those of that table, whereas D and trimming came from the DNA. The sample records a few hundred thousand clones, around 82% being singletons.

Sequences were obtained from peripheral blood. This receptor was taken from a woman aged 25 to 39 who had recovered from COVID-19. This chain links TRBV5-1 with TRBJ2-3, with D tentatively TRBD1 (7 bases). The CDR3 loop reads CASSLGHAGGTDTQYF. CDR3 bases: TGCGCCAGCAGCTTGGGGCACGCAGGGGGGACAGATACGCAGTATTTT.